The 8 T cell receptor beta chains presented below share a single source sample, sequenced in a study of T-cell reconstitution after alpha-beta-depleted transplantation in children. TCRbeta library preparation incorporated unique molecular identifiers. Each CDR3 protein is one row after TCRdb ran MiXCR on the PCR reads. The sample shows over 200,000 distinct CDR3 sequences, approximately 9.5% of them seen only once. The sample in question was PBMCs from the stem cell graft donor, obtained from the stem cell graft. The receptors stem from a human donor who donated a stem cell graft to a child with acute lymphoblastic leukemia.

This clonotype was seen a handful of times. The rearrangement joins TRBV29-1 to TRBJ2-2; 10 bases are a match to TRBD1. This CDR3 has 16 amino acids. Losses at the gene ends were 7 bases for V and 2 bases for J; bases not matched to a gene: 10. Germline CDR1 and CDR2: SQVTM and ANQGSEA. The CDR3 bases are TGCAGCGCCGAGACAGGGGGCAGTCCAAACACCGGGGAGCTGTTTTTT. Residues: CSAETGGSPNTGELFF.

The sample holds many counts of this clonotype. The CDR3 loop reads CASRVPPGRNTGELFF. The CDR3 DNA is TGTGCCAGCAGAGTTCCGCCCGGGCGGAACACCGGGGAGCTGTTTTTT. The chain has TRBV7-9 and TRBJ2-2, with unresolved D. The length of the CDR3 is 16 residues. Germline V gene sequence: CDR1 SEHNR, CDR2 FQNEAQ (reference sequence). V dropped 6 bases and J dropped 1 base, with 15 bases sitting between them.

This rearrangement joins TRBV5-6 to TRBJ2-1, with D unresolved. Germline CDR1 SGHDT, CDR2 YYEEEE. The CDR3 is made up of 15 amino acids. V gave up 2 bases and J gave up 4 bases, with 13 bases separating them. The CDR3 region is CASSFRSASYNEQFF. The CDR3 DNA sequence: TGTGCCAGCAGCTTTCGAAGCGCATCTTACAATGAGCAGTTCTTC. The full variable domain, completed using reference TRBV5-6 and TRBJ2-1, is DAGVTQSPTHLIKTRGQQVTLRCSPKSGHDTVSWYQQALGQGPQFIFQYYEEEERQRGNFPDRFSGHQFPNYSSELNVNALLLGDSALYLCASSFRSASYNEQFFGPGTRLTVL.

The rearrangement links TRBV5-1 to TRBJ2-3; 8 positions agree with TRBD2. The CDR3 covers 15 residues. V trimming: 3 bases; J trimming: 4 bases; junction bases outside the gene matches: 7. Germline V lookup: CDR1 SGHRS, CDR2 YFSETQ. CDR3 region: CASSSGRGGPDTQYF. In DNA form, the CDR3 reads TGCGCCAGCAGCTCAGGTCGGGGGGGACCAGATACGCAGTATTTT.

This sequence joins TRBV20-1 and TRBJ1-1, with a weak D call TRBD1 (6 bases). The V end was cut by 2 bases, the J end by 8 bases, with 15 bases between. The CDR3 loop spans 13 amino acids. Germline V CDR1 and CDR2: DFQATT, SNEGSKA (reference sequence). CDR3 nucleotides: TGCAGTGCTAGATTCCCAGGGGCAGGGGAAGCTTTCTTT. This sequence encodes CSARFPGAGEAFF.

This clonotype was seen only a few times. The genes are TRBV6-2 or TRBV6-3 and TRBJ2-1; D possibly uses TRBD1 or TRBD2 (6 bases each). Germline lookup yields CDR1 MNHEY and CDR2 SVGEGT. CDR3 size: 15 residues. Trimming pared 1 base from V and 4 bases from J, leaving 11 bases between. DNA of the CDR3: TGTGCCAGCAGTTACTGGGGGGCCGATTACAATGAGCAGTTCTTC. Its translation is CASSYWGADYNEQFF.

This clonotype has at least ten counts. The genes are TRBV19 and TRBJ1-1; 7 nucleotides align to TRBD1. The length of the CDR3 is 14 residues. Germline V gives CDR1 LNHDA, CDR2 SQIVND (reference sequence). V shed 6 bases, J shed 3 bases, and the junction held 7 bases outside the gene matches. CDR3 coding DNA: TGTGCCAGTAGGAGGGGGCGCGCGGACACTGAAGCTTTCTTT. As protein: CASRRGRADTEAFF.

The genes are TRBV2 and TRBJ1-1, with 8 nucleotides matching TRBD1. The V and J ends lost 5 bases and 4 bases, in that order; junction bases with no gene match: 9. Looked up from germline, CDR1 is SNHLY and CDR2 is FYNNEI. This CDR3 spans 15 amino acids. CDR3 DNA sequence: TGTGCCAGCAGTTCCCGACAGGGGTTGAGCACTGAAGCTTTCTTT. Its protein is CASSSRQGLSTEAFF.